The 12 T cell receptor beta chains below come from one sample, sequenced in a study of CD8+CD57+ T cells in acquired aplastic anemia. The authors sequenced patients whose flow cytometry had shown CD8+CD57+ cell expansion. Using genomic DNA as the template, TCR beta VDJ and CDR3 profiling was carried out. One entry per CDR3 protein results from TCRdb running MiXCR on the reads. The data show about 170,000 distinct CDR3 sequences, around 48% seen once. Sample: sorted CD4+, CD8+, or CD8+CD57+ T cells (not recorded which) from PBMCs. Every receptor here comes from a human donor with aplastic anemia.

The chain links TRBV20-1 to TRBJ2-3; TRBD2 matches at 8 bases. Trimming removed 1 base from V and 11 bases from J; junction bases left unmatched: 11. The V gene's germline CDR1 is DFQATT and CDR2 SNEGSKA (reference sequence). CDR3 length: 14 residues. CDR3 loop: CSARASGLRNEQYF. The CDR3 nucleotides read TGCAGTGCTAGAGCTAGCGGGTTGCGCAATGAGCAGTATTTT.

A remark on this clonotype: A read error may be the cause here, since a much bigger clone is one base away. V and J are TRBV6-9 and TRBJ2-7, with D uncertain. Germline lookup yields CDR1 MNHGY and CDR2 SVAAGI. V was shortened by 8 bases and J by 2 bases, with 13 bases between the two germline ends. CDR3 length equals 13 residues. The CDR3 nucleotides are TGTGCCAGCGGTTGTGCTGGGCCCTACGAGCAGTACTTC. This codes for CASGCAGPYEQYF.

V usage is TRBV25-1 and J usage is TRBJ1-6, with D unclear. V was cut by 3 bases and J by 7 bases, with 19 bases left in between. CDR3 size: 17 residues. Germline CDR1 and CDR2: MGHDK and SYGVNS. CDR3 sequence: CASSDLEAGRRNSPLHF. DNA for the CDR3: TGTGCCAGCAGTGACCTAGAGGCAGGCCGGCGGAATTCACCCCTCCACTTT. The variable domain in full, with the rest retrieved from reference TRBV25-1 and TRBJ1-6, is EADIYQTPRYLVIGTGKKITLECSQTMGHDKMYWYQQDPGMELHLIHYSYGVNSTEKGDLSSESTVSRIRTEHFPLTLESARPSHTSQYLCASSDLEAGRRNSPLHFGNGTRLTVT.

The chain employs TRBV5-5 and TRBJ2-1; 7 positions match TRBD2. CDR3 length: 16 residues. V dropped 0 bases and J dropped 3; count of bases not matched to a gene: 6. The germline V gene encodes CDR1 SGHKS and CDR2 YYEKEE (reference sequence). This CDR3 reads CASSLAPGGIYNEQFF. The CDR3 nucleotides read TGTGCCAGCAGCTTGGCCCCGGGGGGTATCTACAATGAGCAGTTCTTC.

V usage is TRBV3-1 and J usage is TRBJ2-5; D perhaps matches TRBD1 (6 bases). The length of the CDR3 is 16 residues. V was cut by 4 bases and J by 7 bases, with 22 bases left in between. CDR1 is LGHDT and CDR2 is YNNKEL in the germline V gene (reference sequence). DNA for the CDR3: TGTGCCAGCAGCCCCTTCCGGGACACTTTTCGGGGGACCCAGTACTTC. Amino acid sequence: CASSPFRDTFRGTQYF.

As to this clonotype: Compared with germline, one end of the junction differs, possibly owing to a read error. The rearrangement uses TRBV7-2 and TRBJ2-7, with D perhaps matching TRBD2 (5 bases). The CDR3 length is 13 residues. CDR1 and CDR2 (germline): SGHTA, FQGNSA. The DNA of the CDR3 is TGTGCCAGCAGTTTAGGGAGTGCCTACGAGCAGTACTTC. This encodes CASSLGSAYEQYF.

The table lists this clonotype with a few counts. A much larger clone differs by one base, so this may be a read error. The chain uses TRBV19 and TRBJ2-1; D ambiguous. The CDR3 sequence is 11 residues long. Trimming removed 7 bases at V and 8 bases at J, with 9 bases between. Germline lookup yields CDR1 LNHDA and CDR2 SQIVND (reference sequence). For the CDR3, the DNA is TGTGCCAGTATGGAGTACGATGAGCAGTTCTTC. This gives the protein CASMEYDEQFF.

The V gene is TRBV10-2, the J gene TRBJ1-5; a possible D gene is TRBD1 (6 bases). Germline loops: CDR1 WSHSY, CDR2 SAAADI. V was shortened by 1 base and J by 7 bases, with 14 bases between the two germline ends. CDR3 length: 15 residues. CDR3 sequence reads: CASSELGHGTQPQHF. In nucleotides, the CDR3 is TGCGCCAGCAGTGAGTTGGGACACGGAACGCAGCCCCAGCATTTT.

This clonotype occurred many times. An end of the junction does not agree with germline; a read error may underlie this. V and J are TRBV5-1 and TRBJ1-1; D perhaps matches TRBD1 (5 bases). The CDR3 has 13 residues. Germline CDR1 and CDR2: SGHRS and YFSETQ. DNA of the CDR3: TGTGCCAGCAGTTTGGCAGGGTTCACTGAAGCTTTCTTT. Translated: CASSLAGFTEAFF.

This clonotype has at least ten counts. The CDR3 is CASSLAGGETYNEQFF. The CDR3 bases are TGTGCCAGCAGCTTAGCAGGGGGCGAAACCTACAATGAGCAGTTCTTC. The V call is TRBV7-8, the J call TRBJ2-1; 7 bases are shared with TRBD1. CDR3 length: 16 residues. Germline V gene sequence: CDR1 SGHVS, CDR2 FQNEAQ. V gave up 0 bases and J gave up 2 bases; unmatched junction bases: 4.

As for this clonotype: A read error may explain this, as a much larger clone is one base away. The chain joins TRBV12-3 or TRBV12-4 to TRBJ1-2, with a weak D call TRBD1 (5 bases). This CDR3 region has 13 residues. CDR3 sequence: CACSAGTAYGYTF. The CDR3 coding sequence is TGTGCCTGCAGTGCCGGGACGGCCTATGGCTACACCTTC.

This clonotype was seen just once. Written as DNA, the CDR3 is TGTGCCAGCAGTCACGTCGGAAGCACAGATACGCAGTATTTT. As protein: CASSHVGSTDTQYF. J is TRBJ2-3 and V is TRBV2; D is undetermined. The V end was cut by 5 bases, the J end by 0 bases, with 9 bases between. The germline gives CDR1 SNHLY, CDR2 FYNNEI. The CDR3 runs 14 residues.